One and the same sample provided the 20 T cell receptor beta chains below, sequenced in a study of beta chain features in type 1 diabetes (dated by TCRdb to between 2017 and 2018). Library preparation was by the immunoSEQ multiplex PCR assay. The entire amount of isolated RNA was reverse transcribed using the High Capacity cDNA Reverse Transcription Kit, so the sequenced TCRB transcripts were expressed ones. TCRdb provides this immuneACCESS table in a form limited to in-frame rearrangements. Some clones are lacking; in checked studies, under half of them reflect an unresolved V gene, and why the rest are absent is not known. The sample table contains 250,000 or so clones; only one count was recorded for 25% to 30% of them. The ten largest clones capture approximately 4% of the sample. The sequenced sample was central memory CD4+ T cells from blood. The receptors shown here come from a young man in good health.

V usage is TRBV5-6 and J usage is TRBJ2-5, with D perhaps matching TRBD2 (5 bases). Trimming shortened V by 2 bases and J by 3 bases, and 14 bases separated the two germline ends. The CDR3 is 15 residues long. Germline V gene lookup returns CDR1 SGHDT and CDR2 YYEEEE. The CDR3 DNA sequence: TGTGCCAGCAGCTTACTCGGGGTAATGAAAGAGACCCAGTACTTC. Translation gives CASSLLGVMKETQYF.

CDR3 nucleotide sequence: TGTGCCAGCAGCATTGCTAGCGGGAGGACCAATGAGCAGTTCTTC. Its translation: CASSIASGRTNEQFF. This sequence joins TRBV9 and TRBJ2-1; 11 nucleotides match TRBD2. Germline V lookup: CDR1 SGDLS, CDR2 YYNGEE. The CDR3 has 15 residues. The junction had 6 bases not matched to a gene; V was cut back by 4 bases and J by 6 bases.

The rearrangement links TRBV6-5 to TRBJ2-7; D is uncertain. Between the trimmed V and J ends, which lost 0 bases and 0 bases, there was a span of 6 bases. The germline gives CDR1 MNHEY, CDR2 SVGAGI. This CDR3 comprises 14 residues. DNA of the CDR3: TGTGCCAGCAGTTACTCGGGATCCTCCTACGAGCAGTACTTC. It encodes CASSYSGSSYEQYF.

About this clone: In the same sample, other DNA sequences code for this CDR3. The V and J genes are TRBV20-1 and TRBJ2-1, with D possibly TRBD2 on 5 matching bases. CDR3 length: 10 residues. Trimming pared 3 bases from V and 8 bases from J, leaving 5 bases between. Germline V gene data show CDR1 as DFQATT and CDR2 as SNEGSKA (reference sequence). CDR3 DNA: TGCAGTGCTAGGAGGGATGAGCAGTTCTTC. Amino acids: CSARRDEQFF.

This clone was seen only a few times. A much larger clone differs from this one at a single base, so this may be a read error. The sample contains more than one DNA sequence encoding this CDR3. J is TRBJ2-3 and V is TRBV7-2, with D hard to call. V was trimmed by 4 bases and J by 2 bases, leaving 4 bases between them. CDR1 and CDR2 from the germline V gene are SGHTA and FQGNSA. The CDR3 extends over 12 amino acids. The CDR3 nucleotides read TGTGCCAGCAGCTCCAACACAGATACGCAGTATTTT. Amino acid sequence: CASSSNTDTQYF.

CDR3 sequence (DNA): TGTGCCAGCAGCTTGGCGGGCCTTACTCTGGGAAACACCATATATTTT. It codes for CASSLAGLTLGNTIYF. V usage is TRBV5-6 and J usage is TRBJ1-3, with no clear D. Germline V gives CDR1 SGHDT, CDR2 YYEEEE. Trimming removed 0 bases from V and 4 bases from J, with 14 bases in between. The CDR3 runs to 16 residues.

This clone was observed a few times. The chain carries TRBV7-2 and TRBJ1-1; the D gene is possibly TRBD1 (5 bases). Germline V lookup: CDR1 SGHTA, CDR2 FQGNSA. The CDR3 totals 13 residues. V lost 7 bases and J 0 bases, leaving 9 bases between the germline ends. The CDR3 protein is CASTPGLNTEAFF. For the CDR3, the DNA is TGTGCCAGCACCCCGGGACTGAACACTGAAGCTTTCTTT.

This sequence joins TRBV4-1 and TRBJ1-2; 8 positions match TRBD1. The CDR3 extends over 15 amino acids. The V segment lost 6 bases and the J segment 5 bases; nucleotides outside the gene matches: 11. Germline V lookup: CDR1 MGHRA, CDR2 YSYEKL. CDR3 residues: CASRLLGQGEYGYTF. The CDR3 bases are TGCGCCAGCAGACTCCTCGGACAGGGCGAATATGGCTACACCTTC.

Written as DNA, the CDR3 is TGCAGCGTTGGCGGAATAAAAGGGGGCTATGGCTACACCTTC. It specifies CSVGGIKGGYGYTF. V is TRBV29-1 and J is TRBJ1-2; D is possibly TRBD1 (6 bases). This CDR3 is built from 14 residues. V was trimmed by 4 bases and J by 4 bases, leaving 16 bases between them. Germline V gene data show CDR1 as SQVTM and CDR2 as ANQGSEA.

This clone was counted many times. The chain links TRBV7-2 to TRBJ2-5, with D tentatively TRBD2 (6 bases). V was cut by 3 bases and J by 2 bases, with 19 bases left in between. The length of the CDR3 is 17 residues. CDR1 SGHTA and CDR2 FQGNSA come from the germline V gene. CDR3 DNA: TGTGCCAGCAGCTTCAGCGGGCCGGTAGCGGTACAAGAGACCCAGTACTTC. Protein product: CASSFSGPVAVQETQYF.

V and J are TRBV7-9 and TRBJ2-3, with 8 bases identical to TRBD2. CDR1 and CDR2 (germline): SEHNR, FQNEAQ (reference sequence). V was pared by 4 bases and J by 2 bases, with 17 bases of the junction left unmatched. The CDR3 runs to 19 residues. CDR3 nucleotides: TGTGCCAGCAGCTCCCCCGGGACTAGATGGATAGGATTCACAGATACGCAGTATTTT. Residues: CASSSPGTRWIGFTDTQYF.

This chain links TRBV4-3 with TRBJ2-1; unclear D gene. V was pared by 0 bases and J by 7 bases, with 7 bases between. This CDR3 region has 13 residues. Germline CDR1 and CDR2: LGHNA and YSLEER. The CDR3 DNA sequence: TGCGCCAGCAGCCAAGATCCGGGTAATGAGCAGTTCTTC. Residues: CASSQDPGNEQFF.

This clone was picked up a small number of times. The J gene is TRBJ2-7, the V gene TRBV28; 8 nucleotides align to TRBD2. CDR3 length: 15 amino acids. V dropped 3 bases and J dropped 5; count of bases not matched to a gene: 9. Germline CDR1 is MDHEN and CDR2 is SYDVKM. As DNA, the CDR3 is TGTGCCAGCAGTTTGGGCGGCGGGAGGTCCCACGAGCAGTACTTC. Its protein product is CASSLGGGRSHEQYF. The complete variable domain, with remaining parts taken from reference TRBV28 and TRBJ2-7, reads DVKVTQSSRYLVKRTGEKVFLECVQDMDHENMFWYRQDPGLGLRLIYFSYDVKMKEKGDIPEGYSVSREKKERFSLILESASTNQTSMYLCASSLGGGRSHEQYFGPGTRLTVT.

The chain is built from TRBV18 and TRBJ1-2, with D possibly TRBD1 on 6 matching bases. The CDR3 runs 14 residues. V was clipped by 5 bases and J by 1 base, with 11 bases between them. CDR1 is KGHSH, CDR2 LQKENI, per germline. CDR3: CASSTGQSNYGYTF. The CDR3 nucleotides are TGTGCCAGCTCAACTGGACAGAGTAACTATGGCTACACCTTC. Full variable domain (remainder filled in from reference TRBV18 and TRBJ1-2): NAGVMQNPRHLVRRRGQEARLRCSPMKGHSHVYWYRQLPEEGLKFMVYLQKENIIDESGMPKERFSAEFPKEGPSILRIQQVVRGDSAAYFCASSTGQSNYGYTFGSGTRLTVV.

This clone was counted between two and nine times. This chain connects TRBV27 to TRBJ2-1, with 10 positions matching TRBD2. This CDR3 region has 14 residues. With 6 bases clipped from V and 9 bases from J, the junction kept 8 bases outside the gene matches. The germline V gene has CDR1 MNHEY and CDR2 SMNVEV (reference sequence). The chain's CDR3 is CASRGPGLAFEQFF. In DNA, the CDR3 is TGTGCCAGCAGAGGCCCGGGACTAGCGTTTGAGCAGTTCTTC.

In this sample, this clone turned up many times. The rearrangement uses TRBV13 and TRBJ2-1, with D perhaps given as TRBD1 or TRBD2 (6 bases each). This CDR3 is built from 16 residues. Between the trimmed V and J ends, which lost 5 bases and 5 bases, there was a span of 19 bases. Germline CDR1 and CDR2: PRHDT and FYEKMQ (reference sequence). DNA of the CDR3: TGTGCCAGCAGCCCCCCGGCAGGGGAGGTGAACAATGAGCAGTTCTTC. Translating gives CASSPPAGEVNNEQFF.

This sequence joins TRBV7-9 and TRBJ2-7; D is perhaps TRBD2 (6 bases). Germline CDR1 SEHNR, CDR2 FQNEAQ (reference sequence). This CDR3 contains 14 residues. Trimming took off 5 bases at V and 4 bases at J, with 15 bases between the two ends. The CDR3 here is CASSHAGFQYEQYF. Here the CDR3 DNA reads TGTGCCAGCAGCCATGCGGGATTCCAATACGAGCAGTACTTC.

This clone occurred a few times. The CDR3 nucleotides are TGTGCCAGCAGCTTTAATTCCGGCCCCAAGCGCGGTGAGCAGTTCTTC. This codes for CASSFNSGPKRGEQFF. The gene calls are TRBV7-9 and TRBJ2-1; no clear D. Germline CDR1 is SEHNR and CDR2 is FQNEAQ (reference sequence). The ends were cut back, 3 bases at V and 9 bases at J, with 21 bases in the middle. The CDR3 runs 16 residues. Variable domain in full (rest from reference TRBV7-9 and TRBJ2-1): DTGVSQNPRHKITKRGQNVTFRCDPISEHNRLYWYRQTLGQGPEFLTYFQNEAQLEKSRLLSDRFSAERPKGSFSTLEIQRTEQGDSAMYLCASSFNSGPKRGEQFFGPGTRLTVL.

J is TRBJ2-6 and V is TRBV28, with D hard to call. V was cut by 2 bases and J by 0 bases, with 5 bases left in between. CDR3 size: 15 residues. Germline CDR1 is MDHEN and CDR2 is SYDVKM. The CDR3: CASSLGASGANVLTF. The CDR3 bases are TGTGCCAGCAGTTTAGGAGCCTCTGGGGCCAACGTCCTGACTTTC.

Only a few counts were recorded for this clone. The rearrangement uses TRBV5-5 and TRBJ2-4; D is unclear. CDR1 and CDR2 (germline): SGHKS, YYEKEE (reference sequence). The CDR3 spans 11 residues. Trimming took off 5 bases at V and 4 bases at J, with 4 bases between the two ends. CDR3 in amino acids: CASSFKNIQYF. The CDR3 nucleotides are TGTGCCAGCAGTTTTAAAAACATTCAGTACTTC.